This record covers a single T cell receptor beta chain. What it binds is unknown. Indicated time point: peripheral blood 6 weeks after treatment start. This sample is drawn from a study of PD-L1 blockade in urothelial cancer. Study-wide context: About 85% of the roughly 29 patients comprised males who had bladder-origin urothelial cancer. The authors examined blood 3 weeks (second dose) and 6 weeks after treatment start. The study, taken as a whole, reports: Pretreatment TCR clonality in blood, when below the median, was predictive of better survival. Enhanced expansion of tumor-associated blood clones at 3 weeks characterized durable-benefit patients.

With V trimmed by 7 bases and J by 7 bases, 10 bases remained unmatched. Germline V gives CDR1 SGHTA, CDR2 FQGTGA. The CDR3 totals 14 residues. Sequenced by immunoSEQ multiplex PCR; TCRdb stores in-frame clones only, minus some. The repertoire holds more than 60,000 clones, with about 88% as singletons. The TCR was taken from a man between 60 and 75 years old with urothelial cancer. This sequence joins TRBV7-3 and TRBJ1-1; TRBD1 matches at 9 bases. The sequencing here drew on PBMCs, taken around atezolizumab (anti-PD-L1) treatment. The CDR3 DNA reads TGTGCCAGCACGAACCGGGGACAGGGTAATGAAGCTTTCTTT. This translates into CASTNRGQGNEAFF.